This T cell receptor beta chain came from a study of tumor and adjacent non-tumor tissue in lung cancer (dated by TCRdb to 2016 to 2019). Concerning the study at large: Patients with adenocarcinoma (12), squamous cell carcinoma (2) and small cell lung cancer (1) were included in the cohort. Sequencing produced fewer than 150,000,000 productive TCRbeta reads in total, an average of approximately 4.5 million reads per sample. About 30 paired specimens, one tumor and one normal lung sample per patient, were profiled by TCRbeta CDR3 sequencing. The study compared bulk TCRbeta repertoires from lung tumor tissue and matched distant non-tumor lung tissue of approximately 15 lung cancer patients. Among the approximately 15 patients, ages ranged from roughly 30 to 76 years, about 10 were men and 5 were women, and disease was TNM stage I to III.

This clonotype was picked up many times. Its antigen has not been determined. No per-base quality is available; no much larger clone lies one base away. Bulk unsorted tissue served as the source for RNA extraction, and RNA quality was assessed using a NanoDrop ND-1000 and an Agilent 2100. Donors were newly diagnosed lung cancer patients admitted for thoracic surgery in China between August and November 2014, without prior chemotherapy. Anyone who had undergone radiotherapy or chemotherapy before, or who had another cancer at the same time, was left out of the study. Surgical tissue pieces of 1-2 cm3 were preserved in RNAlater solution and were kept at -80 degrees C until use. Preparation of the library involved multiplex PCR. These reads were obtained on an Illumina HiSeq 2500. Following protocols modified from ARM-PCR, the researchers constructed TCRbeta libraries through three rounds of nested PCR with primers (Table S4). Before sequencing, PCR products of 200-500 bp were cut from the gel and purified using the QIAquick gel extraction kit. In the original analysis: Trimmomatic was used to clean the reads, FLASH was used to merge the reads into complete CDR3 sequences, and MiTCR was used to assign the reads to V(D)J germline segments. Clonal diversity was computed as the inverse Simpson's index with VDJtools. In-frame sequences without a premature stop codon were defined as productive reads. TCRdb cleaned the public reads at Q25 with fastp, built clones with MiXCR and kept in-frame beta chains. One record per CDR3 amino acid sequence lists the most common genes and DNA. The authors' filters were not applied to this entry. This sample gives around 200,000 distinct CDR3 sequences in total; 60% to 75% of them show up just once. In total, the top ten clones hold almost 25% of the sample.

The cysteine opens and the phenylalanine closes a CDR3 of 15 amino acids. Just the 45-base CDR3 DNA is kept, in frame starting at base 1. Relative to germline, V is 4 bases shorter and J is 2 bases shorter, with 9 bases between their ends. CDR1 and CDR2 were assigned from the germline V gene as MGHRA and YSYEKL. The paper as a whole reports these results and caveats: The top 100 clones accounted for a significantly larger cumulative portion of the repertoire in normal lung than in tumor tissue. Significantly higher TCR diversity was found in younger patients, and higher tumor TCR diversity was associated with shorter overall and disease-free survival. Significantly higher TCR diversity (inverse Simpson) was observed in tumor tissue than in normal lung tissue (around 460 vs 160, P = 0.0075, Mann-Whitney U test). Peripheral blood was not sequenced, so blood TCRbeta repertoires in these lung cancer patients were not examined. Only around 15 patients were included in the cohort, and the need for larger samples and more detailed clinical data was noted by the authors. The sequencing platform is not named in the methods, and unique molecular identifiers are not mentioned.

The chain joins TRBV4-1 to TRBJ2-6; matching of 5 bases hints at TRBD1 as the D gene. The sequencing sample was made of lung tumor tissue. This TCR was sampled from a man between 60 and 75 years old with non-small cell lung cancer. The CDR3 in this case is CASSRAGTGANVLTF. The nucleotide sequence reads TGCGCCAGCAGCCGGGCAGGGACTGGGGCCAACGTCCTGACTTTC.